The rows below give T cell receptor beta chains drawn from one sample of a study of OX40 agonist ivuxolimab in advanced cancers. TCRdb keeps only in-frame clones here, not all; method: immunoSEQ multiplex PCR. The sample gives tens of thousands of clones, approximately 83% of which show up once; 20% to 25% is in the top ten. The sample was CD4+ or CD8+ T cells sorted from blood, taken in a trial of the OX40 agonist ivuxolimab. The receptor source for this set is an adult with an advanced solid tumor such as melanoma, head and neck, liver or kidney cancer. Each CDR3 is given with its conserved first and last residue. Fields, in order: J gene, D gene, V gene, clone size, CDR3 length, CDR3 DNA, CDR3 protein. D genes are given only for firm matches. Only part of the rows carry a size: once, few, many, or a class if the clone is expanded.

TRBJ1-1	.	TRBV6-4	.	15	TGTGCCAGCAGTGACTCCCCGGACCAGAACACTGAAGCTTTCTTT	CASSDSPDQNTEAFF
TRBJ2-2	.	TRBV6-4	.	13	TGTGCCAGCAGTGACTCGAGTACCGGGGAGCTGTTTTTT	CASSDSSTGELFF
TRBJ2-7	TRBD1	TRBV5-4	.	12	TGTGCGATCAACAGGGGGACCTACGAGCAGTACTTC	CAINRGTYEQYF
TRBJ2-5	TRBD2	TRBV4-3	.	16	TGCGCCAGCAGCCAAGTGTATTTAGCGGGAATTGGGACCCAGTACTTC	CASSQVYLAGIGTQYF
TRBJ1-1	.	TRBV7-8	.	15	TGTGCCAGCAGCTTAGATTCAGGGGAAGGGACTGAAGCTTTCTTT	CASSLDSGEGTEAFF
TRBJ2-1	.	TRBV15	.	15	TGTGCCACCAGCAGAGACGGAAGTGACTACAATGAGCAGTTCTTC	CATSRDGSDYNEQFF
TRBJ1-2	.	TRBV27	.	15	TGTGCCAGCAGCCCACGGGCTGGAGCTAACTATGGCTACACCTTC	CASSPRAGANYGYTF
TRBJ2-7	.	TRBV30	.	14	TGTGCCTGGAGTGGAGGAAGTAAATCGTACGAGCAGTACTTC	CAWSGGSKSYEQYF
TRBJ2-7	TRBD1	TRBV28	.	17	TGTGCCAGCAGTCCGACTCGGGACAGGAGCCCTTCCTACGAGCAGTACTTC	CASSPTRDRSPSYEQYF
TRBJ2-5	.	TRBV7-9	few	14	TGTGCCAGCAGCTTAATCAGGGGATCGGAGACCCAGTACTTC	CASSLIRGSETQYF
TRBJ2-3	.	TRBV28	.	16	TGTGCCAGCAGTTTAGGGCAGACCAGGAGCACAGATACGCAGTATTTT	CASSLGQTRSTDTQYF
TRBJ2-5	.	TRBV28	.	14	TGTGCCAGCAGTTCACCAGGGCACCAAGAGACCCAGTACTTC	CASSSPGHQETQYF
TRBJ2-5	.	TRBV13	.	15	TGTGCCAGCAGCTTAGCCGCAAGGGGGGGAGAGACCCAGTACTTC	CASSLAARGGETQYF
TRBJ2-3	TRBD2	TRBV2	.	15	TGTGCCAGCAGCGTGAGTAGCGGGAGCACAGATACGCAGTATTTT	CASSVSSGSTDTQYF
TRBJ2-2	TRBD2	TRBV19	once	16	TGTGCCAGTAATTCGGGCCTAGCGGGAGTTATCGGGGAGCTGTTTTTT	CASNSGLAGVIGELFF
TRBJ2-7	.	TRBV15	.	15	TGTGCCACCAGCAGAGATCGGGCTAACCCCTACGAGCAGTACTTC	CATSRDRANPYEQYF
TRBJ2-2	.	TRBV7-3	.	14	TGTGCCAGCAGCTTAGGGACTGGCACCGGGGAGCTGTTTTTT	CASSLGTGTGELFF
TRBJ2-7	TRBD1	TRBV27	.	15	TGTGCCAGCATGTTTCCAACAGGGGGCATTTCCGAGCAGTACTTC	CASMFPTGGISEQYF
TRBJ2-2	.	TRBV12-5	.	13	TGTGCTAGTGGTTTGGCAAACACCGGGGAGCTGTTTTTT	CASGLANTGELFF
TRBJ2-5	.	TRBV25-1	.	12	TGTGCCAGCAGTGAAGACCAAGAGACCCAGTACTTC	CASSEDQETQYF
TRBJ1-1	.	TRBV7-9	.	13	TGTGCCAGCAGCTTGAGTTGGGATCCTGAAGCTTTCTTT	CASSLSWDPEAFF
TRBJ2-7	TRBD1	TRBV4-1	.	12	TGCGCCAGCAGCCATGCCGACAGGGTAATATACTTC	CASSHADRVIYF
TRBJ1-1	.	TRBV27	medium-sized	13	TGTGCCAGCAGTTTAGGGACGAACACTGAAGCTTTCTTT	CASSLGTNTEAFF
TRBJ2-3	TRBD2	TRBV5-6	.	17	TGTGCCAGCAGCTTCCCGTATCGGGAGGGCCGAGCAGATACGCAGTATTTT	CASSFPYREGRADTQYF
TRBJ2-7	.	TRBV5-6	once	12	TGTGCCAGCAGCTTGGGCAATTACGAGCAGTACTTC	CASSLGNYEQYF
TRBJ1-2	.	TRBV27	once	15	TGTGCCAGCAGTTTAAGGGGGTCGGGGGACTATGGCTACACCTTC	CASSLRGSGDYGYTF